Listed here are 20 T cell receptor beta chains from one sample, sequenced in a study of cytomegalovirus exposure and HLA in healthy donors. PCR amplification relied on 60 Vbeta primers (plus 13 Jbeta primers). Libraries were prepared by immunoSEQ multiplex PCR; TCRdb keeps only in-frame clonotypes and omits some of them. This sample has around 150,000 clones, with about four fifths found just once. Sequenced sample: PBMCs. The receptor source for this set is a man aged 45-65 years in good health and CMV-seropositive.

This chain joins TRBV11-3 and TRBJ2-7; 9 bases match TRBD1. Germline loops: CDR1 SGHNT, CDR2 YENEEA. V dropped 4 bases and J dropped 3; count of bases not matched to a gene: 7. The CDR3 loop spans 15 amino acids. CDR3: CASSYAGQGLYEQYF. As DNA, the CDR3 is TGTGCCAGCAGCTATGCGGGACAGGGACTCTACGAGCAGTACTTC.

In its sample, this clone was seen a few times. The rearrangement joins TRBV9 to TRBJ2-1, with TRBD2 as a possible D gene (7 bases). The germline V and J ends were trimmed by 3 bases and 9 bases, with 19 bases remaining between them. This CDR3 has 15 amino acids. Germline assignment: CDR1 SGDLS and CDR2 YYNGEE. CDR3 nucleotide sequence: TGTGCCAGCAGCGCTGGGGGCGGGAGTTGGGGTGAGCAGTTCTTC. It is translated as CASSAGGGSWGEQFF.

A note on this clone: The sample holds other DNA sequences that translate to the same CDR3. The chain joins TRBV4-2 to TRBJ2-3; the match to TRBD2 covers 10 bases. The germline V gene encodes CDR1 LGHNA and CDR2 YNFKEQ. V shed 1 base and J 6 bases; nucleotides not matched to a gene: 1. This CDR3 region has 14 residues. The CDR3 reads CASSQGTSGDTQYF. CDR3 coding DNA: TGTGCCAGCAGCCAAGGGACTAGCGGTGATACGCAGTATTTT.

The V and J genes are TRBV10-2 and TRBJ1-2; 9 bases fit TRBD1. Germline V gene data show CDR1 as WSHSY and CDR2 as SAAADI. The CDR3 contains 14 residues. V gave up 8 bases and J gave up 6 bases; unmatched junction bases: 10. The CDR3 DNA sequence: TGCGCCAGCTCCAACAGGGGGCGGTTGCATGGCTACACCTTC. Protein sequence: CASSNRGRLHGYTF.

The gene calls are TRBV10-3 and TRBJ1-2; 7 bases match TRBD1. CDR1 ENHRY and CDR2 SYGVKD come from the germline V gene. V trimming: 8 bases; J trimming: 6 bases; junction bases outside the gene matches: 6. The CDR3 totals 12 residues. CDR3 DNA: TGTGCCATCGGGGGACAGAATAATGGCTACACCTTC. Its translation is CAIGGQNNGYTF.

The chain links TRBV28 to TRBJ2-7; possible D gene TRBD1, 6 bases. CDR3 size: 14 residues. Per the germline V gene, CDR1 is MDHEN and CDR2 is SYDVKM. V lost 7 bases, J lost 4 bases, and 17 bases lay in between. The CDR3 DNA reads as TGTGCCAGCACCCCAGCCAGGGGCCGTTACGAGCAGTACTTC. Translated, it gives CASTPARGRYEQYF.

This chain links TRBV7-6 with TRBJ2-5; D call uncertain. This CDR3 spans 17 amino acids. From germline, CDR1 is SGHVS and CDR2 FNYEAQ. With 1 base removed from V and 1 base from J, the gap between germline ends came to 16 bases. CDR3 sequence (DNA): TGTGCCAGCAGCTTAGATCTGTTGACAAATACCCAAGAGACCCAGTACTTC. Translated: CASSLDLLTNTQETQYF. The variable domain in full, completed from reference TRBV7-6 and TRBJ2-5, reads GAGVSQSPRYKVTKRGQDVALRCDPISGHVSLYWYRQALGQGPEFLTYFNYEAQQDKSGLPNDRFSAERPEGSISTLTIQRTEQRDSAMYRCASSLDLLTNTQETQYFGPGTRLLVL.

This clone has a single count. This chain uses TRBV23-1 with TRBJ1-3; D remains unclear. TRBV23-1 falls under the ORF class, with uncertain function. CDR3 length: 18 amino acids. V dropped 0 bases and J dropped 0 bases, with 15 bases sitting between them. The CDR3 loop reads CASSQSPNIASSGNTIYF. The CDR3 DNA follows: TGCGCCAGCAGTCAATCCCCGAATATCGCCAGCTCTGGAAACACCATATATTTT.

The rearrangement links TRBV7-6 to TRBJ2-7; 8 positions match TRBD1. CDR3 length equals 13 residues. Germline loops: CDR1 SGHVS, CDR2 FNYEAQ. J lost 6 bases, V lost 4 bases, and 5 bases had no gene match. Here the CDR3 reads CASSSSQGAEQYF. CDR3 nucleotides: TGTGCCAGCAGCTCATCCCAGGGGGCCGAGCAGTACTTC.

J is TRBJ1-5 and V is TRBV28; TRBD1 matches at 10 bases. CDR3 length: 18 residues. Germline loops: CDR1 MDHEN, CDR2 SYDVKM. The V gene end was trimmed by 3 bases and the J gene end by 4 bases; junction bases not matched to a gene: 12. The CDR3 loop is CASSFPLTGGFRNQPQHF. The DNA for the CDR3 is TGTGCCAGCAGTTTTCCCCTGACAGGGGGCTTTCGAAATCAGCCCCAGCATTTT.

DNA for the CDR3: TGTGCCGCTAGGGGGCAGGGTGGAAACTATGGCTACACCTTC. Amino acids: CAARGQGGNYGYTF. The chain has TRBV2 and TRBJ1-2; 7 bases are a match to TRBD1. This CDR3 has 14 residues. Germline assignment: CDR1 SNHLY and CDR2 FYNNEI. J gave up 2 bases and V 11 bases, and 11 bases lay outside the gene matches.

The chain joins TRBV11-2 to TRBJ2-5; D may be TRBD1 (7 bases). Deletions cut 5 bases from V and 5 bases from J, with 15 bases between. The CDR3 is 14 residues long. The V gene's germline CDR1 is SGHAT and CDR2 FQNNGV. The CDR3 reads CASSPSPGGETQYF. CDR3 sequence (DNA): TGTGCCAGCAGCCCGAGCCCAGGGGGGGAGACCCAGTACTTC.

The chain employs TRBV5-4 and TRBJ1-6; 10 bases are a match to TRBD1. CDR1 and CDR2 (germline): SGHNT, YYREEE (reference sequence). The length of the CDR3 is 15 residues. The J segment lost 9 bases and the V segment lost 3 bases, leaving 6 bases of the junction unmatched. The CDR3 DNA follows: TGTGCCAGCAGCTCGTGGACAGGGGGAGTTTCACCCCTCCACTTT. This gives the protein CASSSWTGGVSPLHF.

This clone is a singleton in its sample. The genes are TRBV9 and TRBJ2-1; 11 bases line up with TRBD2. The CDR3 runs 16 residues. In germline, CDR1 is SGDLS, CDR2 YYNGEE. Trimming took 4 bases from V and 6 from J; bases not matched to a gene: 9. The CDR3 nucleotides read TGTGCCAGCAGCCCCCGGGTAGCGGGAGGGGGCAATGAGCAGTTCTTC. Translated: CASSPRVAGGGNEQFF.

This chain uses TRBV28 with TRBJ1-2; 9 positions agree with TRBD1. CDR3 size: 17 residues. The V gene's germline CDR1 is MDHEN and CDR2 SYDVKM. V shed 1 base, J shed 2 bases, and the junction held 8 bases outside the gene matches. The CDR3 sequence: CASSLSGTGHENYGYTF. Written as DNA, the CDR3 is TGTGCCAGCAGTTTATCCGGGACAGGGCATGAAAACTATGGCTACACCTTC.

The V call is TRBV4-3, the J call TRBJ2-2; TRBD2 aligns across 14 bases. J lost 5 bases, V lost 3 bases, and 5 bases had no gene match. Germline CDR1 is LGHNA and CDR2 is YSLEER. CDR3 size: 17 residues. The CDR3 nucleotides are TGCGCCAGCAGCCAGGAAGGACTAGCGGGAGGTACCGGGGAGCTGTTTTTT. It specifies CASSQEGLAGGTGELFF.

Of note for this clone: At the DNA level, this CDR3 is encoded by other sequences in the same sample as well. The chain links TRBV7-2 to TRBJ1-1; D is ambiguous. CDR3 size: 15 residues. V was shortened by 8 bases and J by 3 bases, with 19 bases between the two germline ends. Germline CDR1 is SGHTA and CDR2 is FQGNSA. The CDR3 sequence: CASGPNRRPDTEAFF. CDR3 coding DNA: TGTGCCAGCGGCCCTAACAGAAGGCCGGACACTGAAGCTTTCTTT. The whole variable domain, filled in from reference TRBV7-2 and TRBJ1-1, reads GAGVSQSPSNKVTEKGKDVELRCDPISGHTALYWYRQSLGQGLEFLIYFQGNSAPDKSGLPSDRFSAERTGGSVSTLTIQRTQQEDSAVYLCASGPNRRPDTEAFFGQGTRLTVV.

Comment on this clone: One base away lies a much larger clone, so this may be a sequencing read error. The chain carries TRBV5-4 and TRBJ1-2, with 9 nucleotides matching TRBD1. There are 17 residues in the CDR3. CDR1 is SGHNT and CDR2 is YYREEE in the germline V gene (reference sequence). The V and J ends lost 4 bases and 1 base, in that order; junction bases with no gene match: 11. DNA of the CDR3: TGTGCCAGCAGCCAGGGGACAGGGCCCGCAAATAACTATGGCTACACCTTC. It encodes CASSQGTGPANNYGYTF.

The rearrangement uses TRBV5-1 and TRBJ2-7; TRBD1 matches at 8 bases. The CDR3 is made up of 13 amino acids. Germline V lookup: CDR1 SGHRS, CDR2 YFSETQ. Losses at the gene ends were 3 bases for V and 6 bases for J; bases not matched to a gene: 5. CDR3 amino acids: CASSWDGTGEQYF. CDR3 bases: TGCGCCAGCAGCTGGGACGGGACAGGCGAGCAGTACTTC.

The J gene is TRBJ1-1, the V gene TRBV5-1; D is unresolved. V lost 3 bases and J 0 bases, leaving 15 bases between the germline ends. There are 16 residues in the CDR3. The germline CDR1 and CDR2 sequences are SGHRS and YFSETQ. The CDR3 loop reads CASSSGGSHMNTEAFF. CDR3 DNA sequence: TGCGCCAGCAGCTCGGGAGGGAGCCATATGAACACTGAAGCTTTCTTT.